This record concerns one T cell receptor beta chain sequence. The repertoire was sequenced with immunoSEQ multiplex PCR; TCRdb's copy has only in-frame clones and lacks some. The sample contains about 290,000 clones, roughly nine tenths of which appear only once. One Seattle source followed patients from active infection through their disease course. This CDR3 comprises 15 residues. Between the trimmed V and J ends, which lost 3 bases and 11 bases, there was a span of 17 bases. The germline V gene encodes CDR1 KGHSH and CDR2 LQKENI. These data originate in a study of blood T cell repertoires in COVID-19. Study background: From the United States, Italy and Spain came samples of acute and convalescent COVID-19. From T cells, B-cell-depleted T cells, or PBMCs came the material, which was cDNA or gDNA.

This clonotype originated in a woman younger than 45 with COVID-19, enrolled during active disease. The sample consisted of peripheral blood. The V and J genes are TRBV18 and TRBJ1-6; no definite D call. Here the CDR3 reads CASSPPGFAPTPLHF. CDR3 in DNA: TGTGCCAGCTCACCGCCCGGGTTCGCTCCAACACCCCTCCACTTT.